The entry below gives a single T cell receptor beta chain sequence along with its context. Its specificity is not known. CDR3 length: 15 residues. The ends were cut back, 1 base at V and 7 bases at J, with 16 bases in the middle. CDR1 is GTSNPN and CDR2 is SVGIG in the germline V gene (reference sequence). These data belong to a study of cytomegalovirus exposure and HLA in healthy donors. Overall study context: A later analysis reported the approximately 120 validation repertoires used the same platform as the approximately 670 first-cohort repertoires. General observations from the study: Per published reports, the classifier diagnosed cytomegalovirus status with high specificity and sensitivity. Some TCR beta chains (roughly 160 of them) were listed as cytomegalovirus-associated. Three chains tied to CMV proved CMV antigen-specific in vitro.

Clones were sequenced by immunoSEQ multiplex PCR, and TCRdb holds only the in-frame ones, with some missing. The table has 60,000 to 85,000 clones, about 94% seen once. This sequence was found in a man between 18 and 29 years old in good health and CMV-seropositive. The chain joins TRBV30 to TRBJ2-2; possible D gene TRBD2, 6 bases. Material: PBMCs. The DNA of the CDR3 is TGTGCCTGGAGTGCCCCCGAGGAGGGTCGCGGGGAGCTGTTTTTT. Its translation: CAWSAPEEGRGELFF.